This TCR beta chain was sequenced for a study of T cell repertoires in cytomegalovirus infection. Study details: Used in the study were CMV epitopes, some recently identified and HLA-C-restricted, others well-studied and HLA-B-restricted. Matching HLA type and CMV infection were both indicated by public TCR beta signatures. Study-wide results and limits: Identification of carriers of CMV plus the relevant HLA was achieved through cumulative public TCR beta family frequency. CMV-specific HLA-C-restricted TCR beta clonotypes dominated the ex vivo response.

This CDR3 comprises 14 residues. Germline V lookup: CDR1 SGHAT, CDR2 FQNNGV. V was pared by 6 bases and J by 6 bases, with 17 bases between. TCRdb re-derived calls from the reads in MiXCR, one entry per CDR3 protein. The table lists approximately 270,000 distinct CDR3 sequences, less than 25% of them singletons, with approximately 19% in the top ten. About this clonotype: As yet, its antigen is unknown.

The sequences come from cultured PBMCs, collected from culture after CMV antigen stimulation. This chain connects TRBV11-2 to TRBJ1-2; D may be TRBD1 (6 bases). This clonotype originated in a human donor in good health (CMV status not recorded). Some clones in this sample may be carry-over from other donors' samples. The CDR3 sequence is CASRSPGAQDGYTF. In DNA form, the CDR3 reads TGTGCCAGCAGGTCCCCGGGGGCGCAGGATGGCTACACCTTC.